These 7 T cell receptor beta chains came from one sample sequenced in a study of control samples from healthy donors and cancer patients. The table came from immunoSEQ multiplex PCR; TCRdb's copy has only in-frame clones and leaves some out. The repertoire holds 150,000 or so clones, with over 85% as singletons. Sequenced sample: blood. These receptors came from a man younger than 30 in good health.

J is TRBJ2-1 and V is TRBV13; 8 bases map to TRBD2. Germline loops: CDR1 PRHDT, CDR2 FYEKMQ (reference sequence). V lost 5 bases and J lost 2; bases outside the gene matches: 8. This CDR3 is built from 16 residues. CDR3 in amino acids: CASSPRGGTTYNEQFF. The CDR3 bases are TGTGCCAGCAGCCCCCGGGGGGGAACCACCTACAATGAGCAGTTCTTC.

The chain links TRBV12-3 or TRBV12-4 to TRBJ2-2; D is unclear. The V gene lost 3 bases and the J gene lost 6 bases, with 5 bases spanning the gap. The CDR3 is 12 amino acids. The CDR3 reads CASSFASGELFF. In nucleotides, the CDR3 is TGTGCCAGCAGTTTTGCGTCCGGGGAGCTGTTTTTT.

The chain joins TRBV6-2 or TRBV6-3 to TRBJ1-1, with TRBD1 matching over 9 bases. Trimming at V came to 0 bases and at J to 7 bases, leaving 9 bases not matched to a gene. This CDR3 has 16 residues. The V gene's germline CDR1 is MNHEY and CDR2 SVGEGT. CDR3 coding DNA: TGTGCCAGCAGTTACTCTTTCCGGACAGGGGCCAATGAAGCTTTCTTT. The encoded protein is CASSYSFRTGANEAFF.

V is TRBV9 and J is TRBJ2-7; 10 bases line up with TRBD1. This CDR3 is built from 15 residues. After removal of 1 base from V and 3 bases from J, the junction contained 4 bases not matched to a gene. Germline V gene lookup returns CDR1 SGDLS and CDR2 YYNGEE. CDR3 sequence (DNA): TGTGCCAGCAGCGTAACCGGGACAGGGGTCTACGAGCAGTACTTC. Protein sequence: CASSVTGTGVYEQYF.

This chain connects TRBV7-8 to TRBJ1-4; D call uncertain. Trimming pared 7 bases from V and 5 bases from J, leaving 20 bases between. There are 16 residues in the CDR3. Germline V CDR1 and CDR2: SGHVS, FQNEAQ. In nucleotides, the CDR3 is TGTGCCAGCACTTGGCTCAGGCCAGGAGAGAATGAAAAACTGTTTTTT. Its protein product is CASTWLRPGENEKLFF.

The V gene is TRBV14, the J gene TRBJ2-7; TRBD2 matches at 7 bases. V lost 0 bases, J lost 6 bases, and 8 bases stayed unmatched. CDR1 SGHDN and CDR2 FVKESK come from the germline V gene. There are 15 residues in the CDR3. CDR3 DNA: TGTGCCAGCAGCCAAGAAATGGGATGGGGGGGCGAGCAGTACTTC. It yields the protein CASSQEMGWGGEQYF.

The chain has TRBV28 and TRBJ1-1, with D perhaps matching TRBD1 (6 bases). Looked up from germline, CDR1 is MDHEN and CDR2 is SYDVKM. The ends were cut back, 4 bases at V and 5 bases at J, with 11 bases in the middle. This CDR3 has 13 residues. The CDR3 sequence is CASSYTGRTEAFF. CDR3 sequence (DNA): TGTGCCAGCAGTTATACAGGGAGGACTGAAGCTTTCTTT.